These 5 T cell receptor beta chains were sequenced from one sample in a study of T cell changes during pregnancy in multiple sclerosis. Clones were sequenced by immunoSEQ multiplex PCR, and TCRdb holds only the in-frame ones, with some missing. The sample includes about 46,000 clones, almost 95% seen only once; the top ten take approximately 4.3%. Sequenced here: CD8+ T cells from peripheral blood mononuclear cells, sampled in the first trimester of pregnancy. The receptors were gathered from a female donor with multiple sclerosis, enrolled in a pregnancy study.

The V and J genes are TRBV4-1 and TRBJ2-1; D unclear. Germline V gene lookup returns CDR1 MGHRA and CDR2 YSYEKL. This CDR3 contains 12 residues. V gave up 1 base and J gave up 10 bases, with 8 bases separating them. The CDR3 spells CASSQVAQEQFF. For the CDR3, the DNA is TGCGCCAGCAGCCAAGTCGCTCAGGAGCAGTTCTTC.

This rearrangement joins TRBV12-5 to TRBJ1-1; 10 bases line up with TRBD1. This CDR3 region has 16 residues. Germline lookup yields CDR1 LGHNT and CDR2 FRNRAP. Losses at the gene ends were 0 bases for V and 6 bases for J; bases not matched to a gene: 7. CDR3 residues: CASGLVPTGGFAEAFF. The CDR3 nucleotides are TGTGCTAGTGGTTTGGTCCCGACAGGGGGCTTCGCTGAAGCTTTCTTT.

Remarks on this clone: The same CDR3 also results from other DNA sequences found in this sample. The chain recombines TRBV19 with TRBJ2-7; 7 bases are shared with TRBD2. This CDR3 has 13 residues. The germline V gene encodes CDR1 LNHDA and CDR2 SQIVND (reference sequence). J was trimmed by 2 bases and V by 3 bases; bases with no gene match: 1. Written as DNA, the CDR3 is TGTGCCAGTAGTATCAGCGGGGCCTACGAGCAGTACTTC. This translates into CASSISGAYEQYF.

The V and J genes are TRBV25-1 and TRBJ1-1, with 8 bases lining up with TRBD1. Germline CDR1 MGHDK, CDR2 SYGVNS. Unmatched junction bases numbered 5, after V lost 10 bases and J lost 7 bases. This CDR3 is 11 amino acids long. The CDR3 DNA is TGTGCCACAAAACAGGGGGTTGAAGCTTTCTTT. Translating gives CATKQGVEAFF.

The chain recombines TRBV7-9 with TRBJ2-3, with D possibly matching TRBD1 (6 bases). Trimming removed 1 base from V and 4 bases from J, with 12 bases in between. The CDR3 runs to 15 residues. Per the germline V gene, CDR1 is SEHNR and CDR2 is FQNEAQ (reference sequence). The CDR3 coding sequence is TGTGCCAGCAGCTTAGAAGGGGGTTCGGCAGATACGCAGTATTTT. It specifies CASSLEGGSADTQYF.